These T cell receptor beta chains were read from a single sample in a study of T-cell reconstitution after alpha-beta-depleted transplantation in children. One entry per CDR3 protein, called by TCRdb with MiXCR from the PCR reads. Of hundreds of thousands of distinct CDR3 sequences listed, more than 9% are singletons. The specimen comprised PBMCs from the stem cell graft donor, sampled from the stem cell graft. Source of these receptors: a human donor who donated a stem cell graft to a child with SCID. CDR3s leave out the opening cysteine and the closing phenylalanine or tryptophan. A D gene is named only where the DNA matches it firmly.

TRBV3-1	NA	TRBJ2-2	ASSQDWATGELF
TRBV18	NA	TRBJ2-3	ASSPGKDTQY
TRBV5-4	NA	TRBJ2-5	TSSRAGTIQETQY
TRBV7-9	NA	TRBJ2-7	ASSLKGSYEQY
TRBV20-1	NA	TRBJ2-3	SANRADTQY
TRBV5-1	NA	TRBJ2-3	ASRLTGDTQY
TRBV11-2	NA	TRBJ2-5	ASSQGSRETQY
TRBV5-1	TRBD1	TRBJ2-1	ASRTGTGGLYEQF
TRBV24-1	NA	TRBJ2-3	ATSDLGQGVSGTQY
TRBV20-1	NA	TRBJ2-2	SAVGVANTGELF
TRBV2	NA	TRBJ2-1	ASSEAAIQGVYEQF
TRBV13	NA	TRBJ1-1	ASGGRMNTEAF
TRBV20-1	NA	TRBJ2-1	SARDWTDNEQF
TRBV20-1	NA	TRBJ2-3	SATRGGKGFTDTQY
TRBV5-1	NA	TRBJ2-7	ASSGKRQGGLYEQY
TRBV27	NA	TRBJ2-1	ASSYRVSNEQF
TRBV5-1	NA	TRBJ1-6	ASSLGEGGSPLH
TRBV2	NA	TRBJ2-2	ASSADRNTGELF
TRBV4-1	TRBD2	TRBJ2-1	ASSQDLRTSGD
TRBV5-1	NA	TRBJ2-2	ASSLRGAGELF
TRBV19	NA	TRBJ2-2	ASSNPNTGELF
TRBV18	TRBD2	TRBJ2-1	ASSPPGTSGASSYNEQF
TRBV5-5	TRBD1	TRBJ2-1	ASSYGTGLNEQF
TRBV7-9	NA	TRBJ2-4	ASSLGWTEGNIQY
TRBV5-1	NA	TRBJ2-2	ASSLRQANTGELF
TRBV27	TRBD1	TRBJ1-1	ASGPGQGYPNTEAF
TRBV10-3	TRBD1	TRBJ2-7	AGGQGLLPYEQY
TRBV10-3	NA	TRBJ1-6	AIRMDSFNSPLH
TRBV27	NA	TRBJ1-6	ASSAGRKDNSPLH
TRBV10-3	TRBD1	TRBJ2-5	AIRGQDGWAQY
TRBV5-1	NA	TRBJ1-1	ASSLDRANTEAF
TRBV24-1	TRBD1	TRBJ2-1	ATGDAGTGINNEQF
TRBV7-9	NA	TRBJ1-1	ASSSLGPANMNTEAF
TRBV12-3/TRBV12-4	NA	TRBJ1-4	ASSPVATNEKLF
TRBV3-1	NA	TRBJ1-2	ASSPGPLAGNYGYT
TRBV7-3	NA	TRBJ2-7	ASSKGTTYEQY
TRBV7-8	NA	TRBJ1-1	ASSLDSRTEAF
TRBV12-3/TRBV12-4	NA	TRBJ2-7	ASTWGVQEYEQY
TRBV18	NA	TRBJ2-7	ASSRGTDPSSSYEQY
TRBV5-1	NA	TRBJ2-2	ASSLEGAGLTGELF